The TCR beta chain under discussion was sequenced for a study of T cell repertoires in cytomegalovirus infection. This clonotype was seen many times. Its antigen is still unknown. The germline V gene has CDR1 DFQATT and CDR2 SNEGSKA (reference sequence). This CDR3 has 16 residues. V dropped 2 bases and J dropped 1; count of bases not matched to a gene: 4. TCRdb reprocessed the reads with MiXCR, giving one entry per CDR3 protein. The sample holds approximately 280,000 distinct CDR3 sequences, 22% seen once. The TCR originated in a human donor in good health (CMV status not recorded). Some clones in this sample may be carry-over from other donors' samples. The chain has TRBV20-1 and TRBJ2-3, with TRBD1 matching over 12 bases. The specimen was cultured PBMCs, collected from culture after CMV antigen stimulation. CDR3 bases: TGCAGTGCTAGATCGAGGGACAGGGGGCGCACAGATACGCAGTATTTT. Its protein product is CSARSRDRGRTDTQYF.